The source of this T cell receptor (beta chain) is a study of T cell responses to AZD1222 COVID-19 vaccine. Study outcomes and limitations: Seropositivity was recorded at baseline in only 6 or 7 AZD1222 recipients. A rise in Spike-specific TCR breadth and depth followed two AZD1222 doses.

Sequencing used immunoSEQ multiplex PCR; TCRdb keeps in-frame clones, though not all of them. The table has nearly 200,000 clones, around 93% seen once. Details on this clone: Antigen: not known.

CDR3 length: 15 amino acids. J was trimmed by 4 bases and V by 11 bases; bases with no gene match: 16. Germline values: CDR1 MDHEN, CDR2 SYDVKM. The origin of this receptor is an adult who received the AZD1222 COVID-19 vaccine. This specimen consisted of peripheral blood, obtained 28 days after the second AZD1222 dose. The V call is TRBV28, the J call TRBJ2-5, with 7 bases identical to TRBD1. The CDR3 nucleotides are TGTGCCGCTTGTGGGTCCCAGGGGGTGGGAGAGACCCAGTACTTC. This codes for CAACGSQGVGETQYF.